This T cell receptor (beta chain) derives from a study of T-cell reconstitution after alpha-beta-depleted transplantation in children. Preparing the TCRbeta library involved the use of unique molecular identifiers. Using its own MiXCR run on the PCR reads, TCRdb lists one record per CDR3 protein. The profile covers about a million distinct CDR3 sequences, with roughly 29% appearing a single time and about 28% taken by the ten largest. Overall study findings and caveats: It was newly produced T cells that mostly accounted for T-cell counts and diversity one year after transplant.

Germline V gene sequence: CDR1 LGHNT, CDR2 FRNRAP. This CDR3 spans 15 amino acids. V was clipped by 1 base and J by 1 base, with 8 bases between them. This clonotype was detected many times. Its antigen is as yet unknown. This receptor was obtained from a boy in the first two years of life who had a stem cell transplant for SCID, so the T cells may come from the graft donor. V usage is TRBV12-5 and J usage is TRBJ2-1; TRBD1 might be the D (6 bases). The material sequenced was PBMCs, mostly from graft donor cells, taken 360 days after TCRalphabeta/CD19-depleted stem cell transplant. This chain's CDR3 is CASGLGQGSYNEQFF. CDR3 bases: TGTGCTAGTGGTTTGGGGCAGGGGTCCTACAATGAGCAGTTCTTC.